This T cell receptor (beta chain) stems from a study of PD-1 blockade in classical Hodgkin lymphoma (TCRdb year 2020). For context, the study as a whole: Nivolumab dosing was 3 mg/kg intravenously every 2 weeks, continuing until either disease progression or unacceptable toxicity. The study used TCR beta sequencing and CyTOF to define a peripheral blood immune signature of response to PD-1 blockade in classical Hodgkin lymphoma.

V loses 3 bases of germline sequence and J loses 5 bases, and the interval between the two ends is 22 bases. The CDR3, from cysteine to phenylalanine, totals 17 residues. Kept here is only the CDR3 DNA, which spans 51 bases and is read in frame from base 1. Reading the germline V gene (reference sequence) gives CDR1 LNHDA and CDR2 SQIVND. The full study reports these points: Among trial patients, those achieving complete response had baseline diversity similar to that of newly diagnosed patients, while diversity was significantly lower in partial responders and progressors. Newly diagnosed patients were reported to have lower baseline TCR diversity than healthy donors, and relapsed/refractory patients were reported to have lower baseline TCR diversity still. Patients starting nivolumab less than 1 year after ASCT had lower diversity and were excluded from later analyses to avoid confounding by immune reconstitution. By C4D1, a significant rise was seen in CD4+ TCR diversity but not in CD8+ TCR diversity (p=0.0027 vs p=0.16), and the rise was most apparent among complete responders (p=0.02). Only a single clinical trial cohort was studied, and what caused the repertoire differences, possibly disease activity or prior therapy, remained undefined.

The Qiagen DNeasy kit was used to extract genomic DNA both from unsorted PBMCs and from the negatively selected CD4+ and CD8+ fractions. Amplification of TCR beta CDR3 regions was done by immunoSEQ multiplex PCR with primers that anneal to V and J segments. A synthetic immune receptor repertoire was used to minimize amplification bias, and any residual bias was removed computationally once sequencing was done. As for the authors' bioinformatics: Repertoire diversity was quantified as the Shannon entropy index using custom Python scripts. The unsorted, CD4+ and CD8+ repertoires were each analyzed separately, with the exception of combined analyses, where CD4+ and CD8+ sequences were merged in silico. Clonal expansion was defined as a frequency increase of at least 2-fold after treatment compared with C1D1, and clones undetected at baseline were assigned a pseudocount of 0.5. Singleton clones were defined as clones with 0 or 1 copy at C1D1, and non-singleton clones were defined as clones with 2 or more copies. By matching protein sequences in sorted samples from the same patient, clones expanded in unsorted samples were annotated as CD4+, CD8+ or unknown. Diversity changes from C1D1 to C4D1 were tested in paired samples using Wilcoxon tests. Held by TCRdb, this immuneACCESS table contains in-frame sequences only and omits some clones. Under half of the omission traces to an unresolved V gene where checked; the cause of the rest is unknown. D and trimming come from the DNA, and the V and J calls and clone size come from that table. The sample table contains 21,000 or so clones; only one count was recorded for approximately 85% of them. Of the sample, roughly 15% is held by the ten largest clones.

This clone was detected only once. Its antigen is still unknown. Base-call qualities are not available, and no considerably larger clone is one nucleotide away. In the paper's terms, the time point label means: cycle 4 day 1 (C4D1), after more than five weeks of nivolumab. Every trial patient had relapsed following autologous stem cell transplantation, and prior brentuximab vedotin exposure was what differed among cohorts A, B and C. A total of fewer than 65 patients with relapsed/refractory classical Hodgkin lymphoma made up the trial cohort, and each patient's best overall response was complete response, partial response or progressive disease. In the multi-cohort phase II CheckMate 205 trial, trial patients received single-agent nivolumab. An independent review committee assessed best overall response by applying the 2007 International Working Group response criteria. Trial PBMCs were collected just before the start of nivolumab (C1D1) and during therapy at cycle 2 day 1 and cycle 4 day 1. Peripheral blood was collected in 8 mL Vacutainer Cell Preparation Tubes, from which PBMCs were isolated by centrifugation and then cryopreserved.

This receptor chain uses TRBV19 and TRBJ1-2, and the D gene may be TRBD1, 5 bases matching. The receptor's source is a human donor with classical Hodgkin lymphoma. Sequencing was performed on peripheral blood mononuclear cells (PBMCs), taken before the fourth cycle of nivolumab. CDR3 protein: CASSIFKTEGKGYGYTF. The DNA sequence follows: TGTGCCAGTAGTATTTTTAAGACAGAAGGAAAGGGATATGGCTACACCTTC.